A selection of T cell receptor beta chains follows, all from one sample in a study of shared clonotypes between healthy human individuals. Assay used: immunoSEQ multiplex PCR; TCRdb lists only in-frame clones, some missing. Among some 1.4 million clones listed, around 97% were seen once. The sample comprised naive CD4+ T cells sorted from blood. Receptors originate from a man aged 25 to 40 in good health. The CDR3 runs from the conserved cysteine through the conserved F or W.

>TRBV19
CASSHAALAGVPTVTDTQYF
>TRBV10-3
CAISESVEAFF
>TRBV2
CASMPGETQYF
>TRBV29-1
CSVVGDRTQETQYF
>TRBV27
CASSISGRYEQYF
>TRBV5-6
CASSLAGGYTF
>TRBV14
CASSQGVGSYEQYF
>TRBV28
CASRPAVVKDTQYF
>TRBV28
CASSQRITGELFF
>TRBV5-5
CASSPTRGSAYEQYF
>TRBV19
CASSMWGQGQRNQPQHF
>TRBV4-1
CASSQRGQGRGSGANVLTF
>TRBV25-1
CASSAANLAAFF
>TRBV19
CASSRGQLVPPNTGELFF
>TRBV30
CAWSFDRVTIYF
>TRBV28
CASRSQHGKKLFF
>TRBV4-1
CASSQDGLAGPQGSGELFF
>TRBV28
CASSSPNLSSYEQYF
>TRBV25-1
CASTFQGLSGNTIYF
>TRBV6-6
CASSSTGYDYGYTF
>TRBV7-9
CASSLLAGLSRAETQYF
>TRBV29-1
CSATWAPGPNEQFF
>TRBV5-1
CASSSTGLGNTGELFF
>TRBV9
CASSSSGAYNEQFF
>TRBV6-1
CASSEASRGRGPDTQYF